This T cell receptor (beta chain) was captured in a study of T cell responses to AZD1222 COVID-19 vaccine. Study findings and constraints: Clonal diversity was possibly underestimated; the donors were predominantly white British and more often female. Spike as a whole was targeted by vaccine-associated CD4 TCRs, dominant at 160-218 and 743-854. Among those given AZD1222, only six were seropositive at baseline.

The repertoire was sequenced with immunoSEQ multiplex PCR; TCRdb's copy has only in-frame clones and lacks some. This sample carries 250,000 to 300,000 clones, about 94% of them seen once, and the ten largest clones take less than 0.65%. The CDR3 is made up of 14 amino acids. CDR1 and CDR2 (germline): LGHNA, YNFKEQ. Trimming removed 1 base at V and 1 base at J, with 7 bases between. Analysis merged second doses at about 4 or about 12 weeks. With respect to this clone: What it binds is not known.

The rearrangement joins TRBV4-2 to TRBJ1-1, with D unresolved. The sequencing here drew on peripheral blood, taken 28 days after the second AZD1222 dose. This TCR was recovered from an adult who received the AZD1222 COVID-19 vaccine. The CDR3 DNA sequence: TGTGCCAGCAGCCAAGTTGGAGGGAACACTGAAGCTTTCTTT. Translation: CASSQVGGNTEAFF.